These T cell receptor beta chains were read from a single sample in a study of cytomegalovirus exposure and HLA in healthy donors. Profiled with immunoSEQ multiplex PCR; TCRdb holds only in-frame clones, not every one. The profile shows about 130,000 clones, 76% of them singletons. Material: PBMCs. The receptors derive from a man in his forties or fifties in good health and CMV-seronegative. Each CDR3 is given with its conserved first and last residue. A D gene is named only where the DNA matches it firmly. Rows may omit the clone size; those that give it use once, few, many or a size class.

>TRBV28|TRBD1|NA|TRBJ2-5
TGTGCCACGGACAGGGGATACCAAGAGACCCAGTACTTC
CATDRGYQETQYF
>TRBV19|TRBD2|few|TRBJ2-1
TGTGCCAGTCGGGTGGGGGGGTGGCAGTTCTTC
CASRVGGWQFF
>TRBV30|TRBD1|NA|TRBJ1-2
TGTGCCTGGAGTGCCGACCAGGGGGCTAGCGGCTACACTTTC
CAWSADQGASGYTF
>TRBV6-5|TRBD1|NA|TRBJ2-7
TGTGCCAGCAGCCTTTTCAGGGGGTCCGAGCAGTACTTC
CASSLFRGSEQYF
>TRBV7-2|TRBD1|NA|TRBJ1-1
TGTGCCAGCAGCTTAGTTTACAGGGGGCTTATGAACACTGAAGCTTTCTTT
CASSLVYRGLMNTEAFF
>TRBV19|NA|NA|TRBJ2-7
TGTGCCAGTAGTATCACAGGGTCCCGCGAGCAGTACTTC
CASSITGSREQYF
>TRBV6-6|NA|NA|TRBJ2-2
TGTGCCAGCGGGCGGGACTCCACCGGGGAGCTGTTTTTT
CASGRDSTGELFF
>TRBV7-2|NA|NA|TRBJ2-1
TGTGCCAGCAGCTTGGGACTGGATGAGCAGTTCTTC
CASSLGLDEQFF
>TRBV5-6|TRBD1|NA|TRBJ1-5
TGTGCCAGCAGCCCCTCCGGGACAGGGGCTCAGCCCCAGCATTTT
CASSPSGTGAQPQHF
>TRBV6-6|TRBD1|NA|TRBJ2-5
TGTGCCACAAGGCCCCCGGGACAGCCCCAAGAGACCCAGTACTTC
CATRPPGQPQETQYF
>TRBV5-1|NA|NA|TRBJ2-2
TGCGCCAGCAGCTTGTACGGGATCCAAGGGCCAGCGAACACCGGGGAGCTGTTTTTT
CASSLYGIQGPANTGELFF
>TRBV5-1|TRBD1|NA|TRBJ2-7
TGCGCCAGCAGCCCCGAGGGGGCATGGGAGCAGTACTTC
CASSPEGAWEQYF
>TRBV7-2|TRBD1|NA|TRBJ2-1
TGTGCCAGCAGCCATAGCGGAGGGACAGGGGGGGCCTCCTACAATGAGCAGTTCTTC
CASSHSGGTGGASYNEQFF
>TRBV19|TRBD2|NA|TRBJ2-1
TGTGCCAGTAGTGCCTGGGGGCTAGCGGGATCGGGCAATGAGCAGTTCTTC
CASSAWGLAGSGNEQFF
>TRBV19|NA|NA|TRBJ1-1
TGTGCCAGTAGTATACAACAGATGAACACTGAAGCTTTCTTT
CASSIQQMNTEAFF
>TRBV19|TRBD2|NA|TRBJ2-7
TGTGCCAGTAGTTACGGACTAGCGGGGAGCTCCTACGAGCAGTACTTC
CASSYGLAGSSYEQYF
>TRBV28|TRBD1|NA|TRBJ2-7
TGTGCCAGCAGTCCGCCGGGACAGGGGTTGGGCGAGCAGTACTTC
CASSPPGQGLGEQYF
>TRBV7-9|NA|NA|TRBJ2-3
TGTGCCAGCAGCTTAGCTCGGGGAAGCACAGATACGCAGTATTTT
CASSLARGSTDTQYF